Each of the 32 T cell receptor beta chains below was sequenced from the same sample in a study of blood T cells in healthy people across ages. Primers used in a second PCR of roughly 6 to 11 cycles were a sample-barcoded 5' primer and a J-beta primer mix. Via MiXCR, TCRdb re-called the 5' RACE reads, giving one row per CDR3 protein. The sample gives approximately 790,000 distinct CDR3 sequences, approximately 67% of which show up once; approximately 30% is in the top ten. Sequences were obtained from blood. The receptors shown here come from a man under 40 in good health.

This chain links TRBV15 with TRBJ2-4; D is uncertain. CDR1 LNHNV and CDR2 YYDKDF come from the germline V gene (reference sequence). V dropped 8 bases and J dropped 2 bases, with 13 bases sitting between them. The CDR3 runs 14 residues. CDR3 residues: CATSGLRTKNIQYF. CDR3 nucleotide sequence: TGTGCCACCTCTGGGTTGAGGACCAAAAACATTCAGTACTTC.

The chain combines TRBV5-1 with TRBJ1-6; the D gene is possibly TRBD1 (5 bases). The CDR3 length is 15 residues. V dropped 4 bases and J dropped 7 bases, with 15 bases sitting between them. Germline-derived CDR1 and CDR2 are SGHRS and YFSETQ. DNA for the CDR3: TGCGCCAGCAGCCCCCGGGACGGAGGCAATTCACCCCTCCACTTT. Translation: CASSPRDGGNSPLHF.

This chain uses TRBV5-1 with TRBJ2-4; a possible D gene is TRBD2 (5 bases). Judging by the DNA end, TRBJ2-7 fits better; the J call may be wrong. The length of the CDR3 is 13 residues. In germline, CDR1 is SGHRS, CDR2 YFSETQ. Here the CDR3 DNA reads TGCGCCAGCAGCTCAGACCTAGCCGACGAGCAGTACTTC. This codes for CASSSDLADEQYF.

The V gene is TRBV25-1, the J gene TRBJ1-2; D might be TRBD1 (6 bases). Trimming took off 4 bases at V and 3 bases at J, with 15 bases between the two ends. Looked up from germline, CDR1 is MGHDK and CDR2 is SYGVNS. The length of the CDR3 is 15 residues. DNA of the CDR3: TGTGCCAGCAGTGCTTACTCACAGGGTGACTATGGCTACACCTTC. The encoded protein is CASSAYSQGDYGYTF.

This clonotype occurred many times. The rearrangement links TRBV4-2 to TRBJ1-2, with a weak D call TRBD1 (5 bases). V lost 1 base, J lost 6 bases, and 18 bases lay in between. Germline CDR1 LGHNA, CDR2 YNFKEQ. This CDR3 has 16 amino acids. The CDR3 DNA sequence: TGTGCCAGCAGCCAAGGAATCGACTACATGGGGGATGGCTACACCTTC. Amino acids: CASSQGIDYMGDGYTF.

This clonotype showed up just a few times. V and J are TRBV29-1 and TRBJ2-5; unclear D gene. Germline V gene lookup returns CDR1 SQVTM and CDR2 ANQGSEA. The CDR3 length is 12 residues. V gave up 3 bases and J gave up 4 bases, with 9 bases separating them. DNA of the CDR3: TGCAGCGTTGAGCACAGTCGAGAGACCCAGTACTTC. Protein: CSVEHSRETQYF.

This clonotype turned up a few times. The chain combines TRBV4-2 with TRBJ1-1; D might be TRBD1 (6 bases). Germline loops: CDR1 LGHNA, CDR2 YNFKEQ. This CDR3 has 15 residues. Trimming left V 1 base short and J 11 bases short, with 20 bases between. CDR3 amino acids: CASSQVGGLDQVAFF. The CDR3 region has the DNA TGTGCCAGCAGCCAAGTCGGGGGGCTGGATCAAGTGGCTTTCTTT.

This clonotype was seen a few times. The chain uses TRBV7-9 and TRBJ2-7; a weak D match, TRBD2 (6 bases). This CDR3 comprises 14 residues. V lost 1 base and J lost 7, with 14 bases in between. Per the germline V gene, CDR1 is SEHNR and CDR2 is FQNEAQ (reference sequence). CDR3 in DNA: TGTGCCAGCAGCTTAGTTAGTGGACTAACTGAGCAGTACTTC. Amino acid sequence: CASSLVSGLTEQYF.

This chain links TRBV6-5 with TRBJ2-3, with 7 bases aligning to TRBD2. V gave up 2 bases and J gave up 4 bases; unmatched junction bases: 9. The germline gives CDR1 MNHEY, CDR2 SVGAGI. This CDR3 has 16 residues. The CDR3 spells CASSYGGGEEADTQYF. In nucleotides, the CDR3 is TGTGCCAGCAGTTACGGGGGGGGGGAAGAGGCAGATACGCAGTATTTT.

V usage is TRBV14 and J usage is TRBJ2-1; 8 positions match TRBD1. The J call could be wrong; TRBJ2-7 is a better fit for the DNA end. The CDR3 length is 14 residues. Germline loops: CDR1 SGHDN, CDR2 FVKESK. Written as DNA, the CDR3 is TGTGCCAGCAGCCATCAGGGGGCCGACTACGAGCAGTACTTC. It yields the protein CASSHQGADYEQYF.

The chain combines TRBV3-1 with TRBJ2-5, with 9 bases lining up with TRBD2. Germline CDR1 is LGHDT and CDR2 is YNNKEL (reference sequence). J gave up 1 base and V 0 bases, and 6 bases lay outside the gene matches. The CDR3 runs to 17 residues. CDR3 nucleotides: TGTGCCAGCAGCCAAGAGATGGTAGCGGGAGTCCAAGAGACCCAGTACTTC. Translated: CASSQEMVAGVQETQYF.

This chain uses TRBV6-5 with TRBJ2-5; the match to TRBD2 covers 11 bases. In germline, CDR1 is MNHEY, CDR2 SVGAGI. The junction had 20 bases not matched to a gene; V was cut back by 0 bases and J by 11 bases. The CDR3 is 19 amino acids. The CDR3 here is CASSYSRLAGQSSYNEQYF. The CDR3 DNA follows: TGTGCCAGCAGTTACTCGAGACTAGCGGGGCAAAGCTCCTACAATGAGCAGTACTTC.

This clonotype has just a few counts. J is TRBJ1-6 and V is TRBV6-1; the D is unclear. The V gene's germline CDR1 is MNHNS and CDR2 SASEGT. The CDR3 spans 13 residues. Deletions cut 6 bases from V and 9 bases from J, with 12 bases between. The CDR3 sequence is CASSDSTISPLHF. CDR3 bases: TGTGCCAGCAGCGATTCGACAATTTCACCCCTCCACTTT.

This clonotype was counted only a few times. The V gene is TRBV7-9, the J gene TRBJ2-1; 8 bases fit TRBD2. The germline gives CDR1 SEHNR, CDR2 FQNEAQ (reference sequence). The CDR3 sequence is 15 residues long. Trimming removed 7 bases from V and 4 bases from J; junction bases left unmatched: 9. CDR3 bases: TGTGCCAGCACCCCCTCGGCGGGGGGTTACAATGAGCAGTTCTTC. This translates into CASTPSAGGYNEQFF.

The J gene is TRBJ2-1, the V gene TRBV6-5; D tentatively reads TRBD1 or TRBD2 (5 bases each). Germline loops: CDR1 MNHEY, CDR2 SVGAGI. The CDR3 runs 15 residues. Deletions cut 6 bases from V and 5 bases from J, with 17 bases between. The CDR3 loop reads CASRADRDPNNEQFF. The CDR3, as DNA: TGTGCCAGCAGGGCGGACCGGGACCCTAACAATGAGCAGTTCTTC.

The gene calls are TRBV7-9 and TRBJ2-5; 8 bases map to TRBD2. The CDR3 is made up of 14 amino acids. In germline, CDR1 is SEHNR, CDR2 FQNEAQ (reference sequence). V gave up 5 bases and J gave up 4 bases; unmatched junction bases: 6. The CDR3 sequence: CASSLRLAIETQYF. The CDR3 coding sequence is TGTGCCAGCAGCCTACGACTAGCGATAGAGACCCAGTACTTC.

This clonotype was observed at least ten times. The chain joins TRBV29-1 to TRBJ2-3, with TRBD1 identical over 10 bases. The CDR3 is made up of 14 amino acids. Trimming cost V 1 base and J 8 bases; bases outside gene matches: 6. Per the germline V gene, CDR1 is SQVTM and CDR2 is ANQGSEA. CDR3 protein: CSVEAGTGEGTQYF. CDR3 bases: TGCAGCGTTGAAGCGGGGACAGGGGAGGGTACGCAGTATTTT.

This clonotype was counted a few times. This chain links TRBV28 with TRBJ2-7, with TRBD1 matching over 11 bases. This CDR3 contains 17 residues. V lost 3 bases and J lost 3; bases outside the gene matches: 10. Germline V CDR1 and CDR2: MDHEN, SYDVKM. This CDR3 reads CASSFLTGQGAYYEQYF. The CDR3 nucleotides are TGTGCCAGCAGTTTTCTCACCGGACAGGGGGCCTACTACGAGCAGTACTTC.

The rearrangement joins TRBV15 to TRBJ2-5; D is possibly TRBD2 (5 bases). Trimming left V 0 bases short and J 5 bases short, with 10 bases between. The germline V gene has CDR1 LNHNV and CDR2 YYDKDF (reference sequence). This CDR3 contains 14 residues. CDR3 loop: CATSRERVGETQYF. In DNA form, the CDR3 reads TGTGCCACCAGCAGAGAGAGGGTCGGGGAGACCCAGTACTTC.

The CDR3 sequence is CASVPNYGYTF. The CDR3 bases are TGTGCCAGCGTGCCTAACTATGGCTACACCTTC. V is TRBV2 and J is TRBJ1-2; D remains unclear. The CDR3 consists of 11 residues. Germline V gene data show CDR1 as SNHLY and CDR2 as FYNNEI. With 8 bases removed from V and 0 bases from J, the gap between germline ends came to 4 bases.

This clonotype was counted a few times. The chain recombines TRBV9 with TRBJ2-1; D gene unclear. CDR1 and CDR2 (germline): SGDLS, YYNGEE. The V end was cut by 0 bases, the J end by 0 bases, with 7 bases between. The CDR3 has 15 amino acids. CDR3 sequence: CASSVGGNSYNEQFF. The CDR3 region has the DNA TGTGCCAGCAGCGTAGGTGGGAACTCCTACAATGAGCAGTTCTTC. Drawing the rest from reference TRBV9 and TRBJ2-1, the complete variable domain is DSGVTQTPKHLITATGQRVTLRCSPRSGDLSVYWYQQSLDQGLQFLIQYYNGEERAKGNILERFSAQQFPDLHSELNLSSLELGDSALYFCASSVGGNSYNEQFFGPGTRLTVL.

Details on this clonotype: Given a much more abundant clone one base away, this may be a read error. The V gene is TRBV10-3, the J gene TRBJ2-1, with 7 bases lining up with TRBD1. The CDR3 has 13 amino acids. V dropped 10 bases and J dropped 3; count of bases not matched to a gene: 6. CDR1 and CDR2 from the germline V gene are ENHRY and SYGVKD. In nucleotides, the CDR3 is TGTGCCACCATGGGGACAGACTACAATGAGCAGTTCTTC. It specifies CATMGTDYNEQFF.

The chain uses TRBV20-1 and TRBJ2-7; D is unresolved. Germline assignment: CDR1 DFQATT and CDR2 SNEGSKA (reference sequence). This CDR3 region has 15 residues. V was pared by 4 bases and J by 1 base, with 17 bases between. CDR3 region: CSATPRFLLSYEQYF. CDR3 in DNA: TGCAGTGCTACCCCCCGATTCCTCCTATCCTACGAGCAGTACTTC.

The V call is TRBV12-3 or TRBV12-4, the J call TRBJ2-7; 14 positions match TRBD2. J gave up 0 bases and V 5 bases, and 6 bases lay outside the gene matches. The CDR3 extends over 17 amino acids. CDR3 coding DNA: TGTGCCAGCAGTCCCCCCGGGACTAGCGGGGGCTCCTACGAGCAGTACTTC. The encoded protein is CASSPPGTSGGSYEQYF.

Points on this clonotype: The germline gene is not matched at one end of the junction; a read error may be the cause. The chain is built from TRBV15 and TRBJ1-4, with a tentative D call TRBD1 (5 bases). This CDR3 contains 16 residues. The germline V gene encodes CDR1 LNHNV and CDR2 YYDKDF (reference sequence). For the CDR3, the DNA is TGTGCCACCAGCACAGTTGCAGGGAGAACTAATGAAAAACCGTTTTTT. It translates to CATSTVAGRTNEKPFF.

This clonotype was counted once. CDR3 loop: CASSSVLTYEQYF. In DNA, the CDR3 is TGTGCCAGCAGCTCAGTCTTGACCTACGAGCAGTACTTC. This sequence joins TRBV5-5 and TRBJ2-7; D is undetermined. The V and J ends lost 3 bases and 2 bases respectively, with 9 bases between them. Looked up from germline, CDR1 is SGHKS and CDR2 is YYEKEE (reference sequence). The length of the CDR3 is 13 residues.

This clonotype was observed a handful of times. J is TRBJ2-5 and V is TRBV5-1, with D unresolved. The closer fit of TRBJ2-7 to the DNA end suggests the J call may be wrong. The CDR3 has 14 amino acids. CDR1 is SGHRS, CDR2 YFSETQ, per germline. The CDR3: CASSLGGEAYEQYF. The CDR3 DNA reads TGCGCCAGCAGCTTGGGCGGCGAAGCCTACGAGCAGTACTTC.

V usage is TRBV20-1 and J usage is TRBJ2-3; D perhaps matches TRBD1 (5 bases). Germline CDR1 reads DFQATT; CDR2 reads SNEGSKA (reference sequence). Deletions cut 2 bases from V and 4 bases from J, with 16 bases between. The CDR3 spans 15 residues. The CDR3 nucleotides read TGCAGTGCTAGATACAGGAGTCGAAGGTCAGATACGCAGTATTTT. It specifies CSARYRSRRSDTQYF.

The J gene is TRBJ2-7, the V gene TRBV20-1, with D possibly being TRBD1 (7 bases). V gave up 1 base and J gave up 0 bases, with 13 bases separating them. The CDR3 loop spans 15 amino acids. The germline gives CDR1 DFQATT, CDR2 SNEGSKA (reference sequence). CDR3 protein: CSARAGGGSSYEQYF. CDR3 nucleotide sequence: TGCAGTGCTAGAGCAGGGGGAGGTAGCTCCTACGAGCAGTACTTC.

This clonotype was recorded many times. The V and J genes are TRBV25-1 and TRBJ1-2; TRBD1 matches at 8 bases. With 3 bases clipped from V and 2 bases from J, the junction kept 2 bases outside the gene matches. The CDR3 runs 14 residues. Looked up from germline, CDR1 is MGHDK and CDR2 is SYGVNS. CDR3 coding DNA: TGTGCCAGCAGTGACCGACAGGGGAACTATGGCTACACCTTC. It is translated as CASSDRQGNYGYTF.

This clonotype was observed a handful of times. The genes are TRBV7-9 and TRBJ2-7, with D possibly being TRBD2 (5 bases). Germline lookup yields CDR1 SEHNR and CDR2 FQNEAQ (reference sequence). The V end lost 5 bases, the J end lost 2 bases, and 10 bases lay between the germline ends. The CDR3 has 13 amino acids. CDR3: CASSAAGTYEQYF. The CDR3 bases are TGTGCCAGCAGCGCTGCGGGTACCTACGAGCAGTACTTC.

There are a few counts of this clonotype. The chain couples TRBV5-1 to TRBJ2-1; 11 bases line up with TRBD1. CDR3 length: 16 residues. CDR1 SGHRS and CDR2 YFSETQ come from the germline V gene. With 6 bases clipped from V and 3 bases from J, the junction kept 8 bases outside the gene matches. The DNA of the CDR3 is TGCGCCAGCACCCTATCCGGGACAGGGGGCTACAATGAGCAGTTCTTC. Its translation is CASTLSGTGGYNEQFF.